Below are 10 T cell receptor beta chains sequenced from a single sample in a study of shared clonotypes between healthy human individuals. Data came from immunoSEQ multiplex PCR; TCRdb stores just in-frame clones and leaves some out. This sample has around 440,000 clones, with roughly four fifths found just once. Sequencing input: PBMCs. The receptors derive from a woman aged 40 to 50 in good health. Some clones in this sample may be carry-over from other donors' samples.

CDR3: CAISESGYGYTF. In nucleotides, the CDR3 is TGTGCCATCAGTGAGTCGGGGTATGGCTACACCTTC. The chain recombines TRBV10-3 with TRBJ1-2; D ambiguous. The V and J ends lost 0 bases and 5 bases respectively, with 4 bases between them. CDR1 is ENHRY and CDR2 is SYGVKD in the germline V gene. The CDR3 is 12 amino acids.

In the case of this clone: This likely came from a read error, as a far larger clone is one base away. Other DNA sequences in the same sample also yield this CDR3. The chain couples TRBV30 to TRBJ1-6, with 11 bases fitting TRBD1. J was trimmed by 5 bases and V by 6 bases; bases with no gene match: 6. The CDR3 extends over 15 amino acids. Per germline, CDR1 GTSNPN and CDR2 SVGIG (reference sequence). In DNA, the CDR3 is TGTGCCTGTCCCGGACAGGGGGCCGATAATTCACCCCTCCACTTT. It specifies CACPGQGADNSPLHF.

The gene calls are TRBV6-6 and TRBJ1-5; tentatively, D is TRBD1 (5 bases). The V end lost 3 bases, the J end lost 5 bases, and 17 bases lay between the germline ends. This CDR3 has 16 residues. In germline, CDR1 is MNHNY, CDR2 SVGAGI (reference sequence). CDR3: CASSYLAGTGDQPQHF. CDR3 DNA sequence: TGTGCCAGCAGTTATTTGGCCGGGACTGGGGATCAGCCCCAGCATTTT.

The V call is TRBV4-2, the J call TRBJ2-1; 7 nucleotides align to TRBD2. J gave up 3 bases and V 0 bases, and 5 bases lay outside the gene matches. This CDR3 region has 16 residues. CDR1 and CDR2 from the germline V gene are LGHNA and YNFKEQ. The CDR3 DNA follows: TGTGCCAGCAGCCAAGATTGGCTAGCGGACTACAATGAGCAGTTCTTC. The encoded protein is CASSQDWLADYNEQFF.

The CDR3 DNA follows: TGTGCCTGGAGGGCGGGACCGGCAGGCGGGGGCATTCAGTACTTC. This gives the protein CAWRAGPAGGGIQYF. The V call is TRBV30, the J call TRBJ2-4, with 7 bases aligning to TRBD2. CDR1 is GTSNPN and CDR2 is SVGIG in the germline V gene (reference sequence). CDR3 length equals 15 residues. V was pared by 3 bases and J by 9 bases, with 14 bases of the junction left unmatched.

The V and J genes are TRBV5-1 and TRBJ1-3; weak D call: TRBD1 (5 bases). CDR3 length equals 14 residues. Germline loops: CDR1 SGHRS, CDR2 YFSETQ. The V gene lost 0 bases and the J gene lost 4 bases, with 8 bases spanning the gap. The chain's CDR3 is CASSLGDSGNTIYF. CDR3 sequence (DNA): TGCGCCAGCAGCTTGGGCGACAGCGGAAACACCATATATTTT.

The chain couples TRBV6-5 to TRBJ1-4; D perhaps matches TRBD1 (6 bases). This CDR3 comprises 15 residues. The germline V gene encodes CDR1 MNHEY and CDR2 SVGAGI. Deletions cut 0 bases from V and 7 bases from J, with 12 bases between. CDR3: CASSYSGGMGEKLFF. The CDR3 DNA reads TGTGCCAGCAGTTACTCGGGGGGCATGGGTGAAAAACTGTTTTTT.

The rearrangement uses TRBV30 and TRBJ2-3, with 9 bases identical to TRBD2. This CDR3 is 15 amino acids long. V lost 0 bases, J lost 4 bases, and 5 bases stayed unmatched. Germline CDR1 is GTSNPN and CDR2 is SVGIG (reference sequence). In nucleotides, the CDR3 is TGTGCCTGGAGTGTGAAGCGGACTAGCGCAGATACGCAGTATTTT. The encoded protein is CAWSVKRTSADTQYF.

This clone occurred once. This sequence joins TRBV5-1 and TRBJ2-2, with 16 bases identical to TRBD2. After removal of 4 bases from V and 3 bases from J, the junction contained 6 bases not matched to a gene. This CDR3 is built from 18 residues. Looked up from germline, CDR1 is SGHRS and CDR2 is YFSETQ. The DNA for the CDR3 is TGCGCCAGCAGCCTCGGGACTAGCGGGAGGGCCTACACCGGGGAGCTGTTTTTT. Translation: CASSLGTSGRAYTGELFF.

Points on this clone: One junction end does not reproduce the germline sequence, and a read error may be involved. The chain uses TRBV7-2 and TRBJ1-3; D gene ambiguous. Germline CDR1 reads SGHTA; CDR2 reads FQGNSA. The CDR3 spans 15 residues. This CDR3 reads CASSLDFLSGNTIHF. CDR3 coding DNA: TGTGCCAGCAGCTTAGATTTCCTCTCTGGAAACACCATACATTTT. Together with reference TRBV7-2 and TRBJ1-3, the CDR3 gives the full variable domain: GAGVSQSPSNKVTEKGKDVELRCDPISGHTALYWYRQSLGQGLEFLIYFQGNSAPDKSGLPSDRFSAERTGGSVSTLTIQRTQQEDSAVYLCASSLDFLSGNTIHFGEGSWLTVV.